This T cell receptor beta chain was captured by sequencing in a study of blood T cell repertoires in COVID-19. Two negative PCRs, clearance, or symptom resolution were required of recovered Cohort 3 donors. V lost 1 base to trimming and J lost 6 bases, with 15 bases between them. This CDR3 has 15 amino acids. Germline V gene lookup returns CDR1 KGHSH and CDR2 LQKENI. Per the original methods: The authors estimated nucleated cell counts from reference gene primer amplification. Measured with immunoSEQ multiplex PCR; TCRdb has only the in-frame clones, and not every one. The V and J calls and clone size were taken over from that table, and D and trimming were inferred from the DNA. Among around 390,000 clones listed, just under 90% were seen once.

The sequence was obtained from a woman aged 50 to 60 who had recovered from COVID-19. The chain uses TRBV18 and TRBJ1-2; perhaps TRBD1 as D (5 bases). The sequenced material came from PBMCs or T cells enriched from blood (not recorded which). The CDR3: CASSPQDTASHGYTF. The CDR3 nucleotides are TGTGCCAGCTCACCACAGGACACTGCGTCTCATGGCTACACCTTC.